What follows are 16 T cell receptor beta chains derived from one specimen sequenced in a study of PD-L1 blockade in urothelial cancer. Sequenced by immunoSEQ multiplex PCR; TCRdb stores in-frame clones only, minus some. The repertoire holds fewer than 130,000 clones, with about 85% as singletons. The sequencing here drew on PBMCs, taken around atezolizumab (anti-PD-L1) treatment. The source is a man in his forties or fifties with urothelial cancer.

The rearrangement links TRBV5-1 to TRBJ2-5, with 9 bases aligning to TRBD2. CDR1 is SGHRS and CDR2 is YFSETQ in the germline V gene. With V trimmed by 4 bases and J by 5 bases, 9 bases remained unmatched. CDR3 length: 15 residues. The DNA for the CDR3 is TGCGCCAGCAGCCTGGAGCGGGGGGCGCGCGAGACCCAGTACTTC. Translated, it gives CASSLERGARETQYF. The full variable domain, in which reference TRBV5-1 and TRBJ2-5 provide the parts outside the CDR3, is KAGVTQTPRYLIKTRGQQVTLSCSPISGHRSVSWYQQTPGQGLQFLFEYFSETQRNKGNFPGRFSGRQFSNSRSEMNVSTLELGDSALYLCASSLERGARETQYFGPGTRLLVL.

This chain links TRBV10-3 with TRBJ2-7, with D maybe TRBD1 (6 bases). The CDR3 is 15 residues long. Trimming pared 0 bases from V and 5 bases from J, leaving 14 bases between. The germline V gene encodes CDR1 ENHRY and CDR2 SYGVKD. The CDR3 DNA reads as TGTGCCATCAGTGAGTCTACAGGGAGATCCGACGAGCAGTACTTC. Protein sequence: CAISESTGRSDEQYF.

The chain recombines TRBV28 with TRBJ1-1; D possibly corresponds to TRBD1 (5 bases). V gave up 5 bases and J gave up 4 bases, with 14 bases separating them. CDR1 MDHEN and CDR2 SYDVKM come from the germline V gene. The CDR3 spans 14 residues. As DNA, the CDR3 is TGTGCCAGCAGTGGTACTGTTGGGGCCACTGAAGCTTTCTTT. It specifies CASSGTVGATEAFF.

The chain is built from TRBV19 and TRBJ2-2, with 10 bases aligning to TRBD1. The trim removed 8 bases at V and 5 bases at J, leaving 8 bases unmatched. Germline CDR1 and CDR2: LNHDA and SQIVND (reference sequence). The CDR3 has 15 residues. This CDR3 reads CASAHRTGGTGELFF. The CDR3 bases are TGTGCCAGTGCCCACAGGACAGGGGGGACCGGGGAGCTGTTTTTT.

The gene calls are TRBV4-1 and TRBJ1-1; D gene unclear. From germline, CDR1 is MGHRA and CDR2 YSYEKL. CDR3 length: 13 amino acids. With 0 bases removed from V and 11 bases from J, the gap between germline ends came to 13 bases. CDR3 amino acids: CASSQDIAIGAFF. The CDR3 DNA reads TGCGCCAGCAGCCAAGATATAGCCATCGGGGCTTTCTTT.

CDR3 region: CASSGGGYTF. In nucleotides, the CDR3 is TGTGCCAGCAGTGGGGGGGGCTACACCTTC. The chain employs TRBV28 and TRBJ1-2, with D possibly matching TRBD1 (5 bases). The germline V gene has CDR1 MDHEN and CDR2 SYDVKM. Trimming cost V 5 bases and J 8 bases, with 6 bases left between them. The CDR3 is 10 residues long.

The chain recombines TRBV6-5 with TRBJ2-7; 8 nucleotides agree with TRBD2. Germline V gene lookup returns CDR1 MNHEY and CDR2 SVGAGI. The trim removed 2 bases at V and 4 bases at J, leaving 7 bases unmatched. This CDR3 is built from 15 residues. The CDR3 DNA reads TGTGCCAGCAGTTACGGCGGGAGGATTGTGTACGAGCAGTACTTC. Protein: CASSYGGRIVYEQYF.

The V call is TRBV28, the J call TRBJ1-1, with D uncertain. The ends were cut back, 3 bases at V and 11 bases at J, with 19 bases in the middle. The CDR3 sequence is 14 residues long. The germline gives CDR1 MDHEN, CDR2 SYDVKM. In DNA, the CDR3 is TGTGCCAGCAGTTTCTTCCCAGGAACCTCGGGGGCTTTCTTT. This translates into CASSFFPGTSGAFF.

The chain carries TRBV6-1 and TRBJ1-4, with D maybe TRBD1 (5 bases). Deletions cut 7 bases from V and 3 bases from J, with 15 bases between. The CDR3 spans 15 residues. The germline V gene has CDR1 MNHNS and CDR2 SASEGT. The CDR3 DNA follows: TGTGCCAGCATAGGAGGAGGGGCGGCTAATGAAAAACTGTTTTTT. This gives the protein CASIGGGAANEKLFF.

This chain links TRBV6-1 with TRBJ2-7; tentatively, D is TRBD1 (6 bases). Trimming stripped 6 bases from V and 3 bases from J, with 15 bases between. Per the germline V gene, CDR1 is MNHNS and CDR2 is SASEGT. The CDR3 has 14 residues. This chain's CDR3 is CASRNPGHNYEQYF. The DNA of the CDR3 is TGTGCCAGCAGGAATCCGGGACACAACTACGAGCAGTACTTC.

V gene TRBV30 combines with J gene TRBJ1-6, with D possibly TRBD1 on 6 matching bases. The germline CDR1 and CDR2 sequences are GTSNPN and SVGIG (reference sequence). The CDR3 consists of 13 residues. V dropped 2 bases and J dropped 8 bases, with 10 bases sitting between them. The DNA for the CDR3 is TGTGCCTGGAGTTCAGCAGGGGATTCACCCCTCCACTTT. Its translation: CAWSSAGDSPLHF.

The chain is built from TRBV5-1 and TRBJ2-7; D perhaps matches TRBD1 (6 bases). The ends were cut back, 1 base at V and 6 bases at J, with 17 bases in the middle. The CDR3 is made up of 15 amino acids. Germline V gives CDR1 SGHRS, CDR2 YFSETQ. CDR3 nucleotides: TGCGCCAGCAGCTTGCTGGTGGGGGCCAGATCCGAGCAGTACTTC. Its protein product is CASSLLVGARSEQYF.

This sequence joins TRBV2 and TRBJ2-1, with 8 bases matching TRBD2. V was pared by 6 bases and J by 14 bases, with 6 bases of the junction left unmatched. Germline values: CDR1 SNHLY, CDR2 FYNNEI. The CDR3 runs to 11 residues. CDR3 sequence reads: CASREREKEFF. CDR3 in DNA: TGTGCCAGCAGAGAGCGGGAGAAGGAGTTCTTC.

The chain carries TRBV15 and TRBJ2-3; 7 nucleotides align to TRBD2. Losses at the gene ends were 1 base for V and 2 bases for J; bases not matched to a gene: 9. CDR1 and CDR2 (germline): LNHNV, YYDKDF (reference sequence). The CDR3 covers 17 residues. The CDR3 loop reads CATSRALTSDNTDTQYF. The CDR3 DNA reads as TGTGCCACCAGCAGAGCCCTCACTAGCGACAACACAGATACGCAGTATTTT.

V is TRBV11-2 and J is TRBJ2-5, with 13 nucleotides matching TRBD2. The CDR3 runs 16 residues. Germline CDR1 reads SGHAT; CDR2 reads FQNNGV. V shed 6 bases, J shed 3 bases, and the junction held 7 bases outside the gene matches. The CDR3 DNA is TGTGCCAGCAGTTCCGGACTAGCGGGAGCGGAAGAGACCCAGTACTTC. Encoded protein: CASSSGLAGAEETQYF.

V and J are TRBV5-1 and TRBJ2-5, with D uncertain. The length of the CDR3 is 12 residues. Germline loops: CDR1 SGHRS, CDR2 YFSETQ. V lost 4 bases and J 0 bases, leaving 4 bases between the germline ends. CDR3 sequence: CASSPHQETQYF. In DNA, the CDR3 is TGCGCCAGCAGCCCTCACCAAGAGACCCAGTACTTC. The full variable domain, rest sourced from reference TRBV5-1 and TRBJ2-5, is KAGVTQTPRYLIKTRGQQVTLSCSPISGHRSVSWYQQTPGQGLQFLFEYFSETQRNKGNFPGRFSGRQFSNSRSEMNVSTLELGDSALYLCASSPHQETQYFGPGTRLLVL.